One and the same sample provided the 31 T cell receptor beta chains below, sequenced in a study of CD8+ T cells in alopecia areata. Extracted RNA was reverse transcribed into cDNA, the sequencing template. TCRdb's table, derived via immunoSEQ multiplex PCR, lists solely in-frame clones and lacks some. This sample has under 150,000 clones, with about 50% found just once. Regarding treatment: oral pan-JAK inhibitor, 5-10 mg twice daily. The sample in question was CD4+ T cells sorted from blood, obtained at week 4, from a patient treated with tofacitinib. The source of these receptors is a human donor with alopecia areata.

This clone was counted a few times. The chain combines TRBV29-1 with TRBJ1-1; 9 nucleotides align to TRBD1. CDR3 length equals 15 residues. J was trimmed by 5 bases and V by 3 bases; bases with no gene match: 10. Germline V CDR1 and CDR2: SQVTM, ANQGSEA. The CDR3 region is CSVDRGQGPRTEAFF. In DNA form, the CDR3 reads TGCAGCGTTGATCGGGGACAGGGTCCCCGAACTGAAGCTTTCTTT.

The chain has TRBV19 and TRBJ2-7; 11 nucleotides match TRBD2. This CDR3 region has 16 residues. Germline V gives CDR1 LNHDA, CDR2 SQIVND (reference sequence). The V gene end was trimmed by 4 bases and the J gene end by 6 bases; junction bases not matched to a gene: 11. The DNA of the CDR3 is TGTGCCAGTAGTAGACCTACTAGCGGGAGAAATACCGAGCAGTACTTC. Its protein is CASSRPTSGRNTEQYF.

This clone has more than one count but fewer than ten. The chain employs TRBV18 and TRBJ1-1; maybe TRBD1 (6 bases). V dropped 2 bases and J dropped 7 bases, with 8 bases sitting between them. The CDR3 runs 12 residues. Germline-derived CDR1 and CDR2 are KGHSH and LQKENI. The chain's CDR3 is CASSPADSEAFF. Written as DNA, the CDR3 is TGTGCCAGCTCACCAGCGGACAGTGAAGCTTTCTTT.

V is TRBV5-1 and J is TRBJ2-3, with 12 bases identical to TRBD2. The junction had 8 bases not matched to a gene; V was cut back by 6 bases and J by 6 bases. The CDR3 is 15 residues long. In germline, CDR1 is SGHRS, CDR2 YFSETQ. CDR3 in amino acids: CASTVTSGGGDTQYF. CDR3 coding DNA: TGCGCCAGCACGGTGACTAGCGGGGGTGGTGATACGCAGTATTTT.

J is TRBJ2-7 and V is TRBV28, with D possibly TRBD2 on 6 matching bases. CDR1 and CDR2 (germline): MDHEN, SYDVKM. V was trimmed by 3 bases and J by 3 bases, leaving 9 bases between them. This CDR3 has 13 amino acids. CDR3 in amino acids: CASSFGGIYEQYF. The CDR3 DNA follows: TGTGCCAGCAGTTTTGGAGGGATCTACGAGCAGTACTTC.

The chain combines TRBV2 with TRBJ2-1, with 7 bases fitting TRBD2. J was trimmed by 5 bases and V by 4 bases; bases with no gene match: 5. Germline V gives CDR1 SNHLY, CDR2 FYNNEI. This CDR3 is built from 14 residues. The CDR3 coding sequence is TGTGCCAGCAGTGCGAGCGGGAATAACAATGAGCAGTTCTTC. Its translation: CASSASGNNNEQFF.

J is TRBJ1-5 and V is TRBV5-1; 7 bases fit TRBD1. Per the germline V gene, CDR1 is SGHRS and CDR2 is YFSETQ. This CDR3 has 15 residues. V shed 4 bases, J shed 7 bases, and the junction held 11 bases outside the gene matches. The CDR3: CASSQDRSKGQPQHF. The CDR3 bases are TGCGCCAGCAGCCAGGACAGGTCAAAGGGGCAGCCCCAGCATTTT.

This clone was recorded only once. The chain employs TRBV25-1 and TRBJ2-7; 12 bases align to TRBD2. Germline CDR1 MGHDK, CDR2 SYGVNS. There are 15 residues in the CDR3. With 2 bases clipped from V and 2 bases from J, the junction kept 1 base outside the gene matches. DNA of the CDR3: TGTGCCAGCAGTGAAGGACTAGCGGGACCCTACGAGCAGTACTTC. Protein: CASSEGLAGPYEQYF.

Written as DNA, the CDR3 is TGTGCCAGCAGGCGACTCAGAGACTCTGGGGCCAACGTCCTGACTTTC. Protein product: CASRRLRDSGANVLTF. The V gene is TRBV28, the J gene TRBJ2-6, with D unresolved. CDR1 and CDR2 from the germline V gene are MDHEN and SYDVKM. The CDR3 is 16 residues long. Trimming stripped 6 bases from V and 0 bases from J, with 12 bases between.

The rearrangement links TRBV25-1 to TRBJ2-5; perhaps D is TRBD1 or TRBD2 (7 bases each). Germline V CDR1 and CDR2: MGHDK, SYGVNS. CDR3 length: 17 amino acids. The V and J ends lost 3 bases and 5 bases respectively, with 22 bases between them. The CDR3 DNA follows: TGTGCCAGCAGTGACCTCATAGGGAGGGGGCGCCGGGAGACCCAGTACTTC. It codes for CASSDLIGRGRRETQYF.

Only a few counts were recorded for this clone. CDR3 sequence reads: CASSLRSGDFTEAFF. The DNA for the CDR3 is TGTGCCAGCAGCTTAAGGTCGGGGGACTTCACTGAAGCTTTCTTT. The chain uses TRBV7-9 and TRBJ1-1; D might be TRBD1 (5 bases). V was shortened by 2 bases and J by 4 bases, with 14 bases between the two germline ends. The germline V gene encodes CDR1 SEHNR and CDR2 FQNEAQ (reference sequence). The CDR3 has 15 amino acids.

The rearrangement joins TRBV5-4 to TRBJ1-2; maybe TRBD1 (5 bases). This CDR3 is built from 14 residues. CDR1 SGHNT and CDR2 YYREEE come from the germline V gene (reference sequence). V was trimmed by 5 bases and J by 4 bases, leaving 15 bases between them. CDR3 DNA sequence: TGTGCCAGCAGGGGTGGACACGTCCGCTATGGCTACACCTTC. Its protein product is CASRGGHVRYGYTF.

CDR3: CASSQRFSIDEQFF. CDR3 sequence (DNA): TGTGCCAGCAGCCAGAGGTTTAGTATCGATGAGCAGTTCTTC. The chain links TRBV14 to TRBJ2-1, with D unclear. The germline CDR1 and CDR2 sequences are SGHDN and FVKESK. This CDR3 spans 14 amino acids. Trimming shortened V by 3 bases and J by 8 bases, and 14 bases separated the two germline ends.

The chain joins TRBV29-1 to TRBJ2-5; 10 bases fit TRBD1. Germline CDR1 is SQVTM and CDR2 is ANQGSEA. CDR3 length: 14 residues. The V gene end was trimmed by 6 bases and the J gene end by 4 bases; junction bases not matched to a gene: 8. The CDR3 DNA is TGCAGCGTGCCCGACAGGGGGCGTTTAGAGACCCAGTACTTC. This translates into CSVPDRGRLETQYF.

This clone was counted only a few times. V usage is TRBV18 and J usage is TRBJ2-5; 8 bases are a match to TRBD1. The V and J ends lost 2 bases and 4 bases, in that order; junction bases with no gene match: 0. The CDR3 has 13 amino acids. Looked up from germline, CDR1 is KGHSH and CDR2 is LQKENI. The CDR3 here is CASSPGQGETQYF. For the CDR3, the DNA is TGTGCCAGCTCACCAGGACAGGGAGAGACCCAGTACTTC.

The chain employs TRBV19 and TRBJ1-1; D is possibly TRBD1 (5 bases). With 6 bases removed from V and 6 bases from J, the gap between germline ends came to 14 bases. The CDR3 runs 13 residues. Germline V gives CDR1 LNHDA, CDR2 SQIVND (reference sequence). In DNA, the CDR3 is TGTGCCAGTAGGACAGACGGGAGGGCTGAAGCTTTCTTT. As protein: CASRTDGRAEAFF.

The chain couples TRBV30 to TRBJ1-1; D is unclear. Germline CDR1 GTSNPN, CDR2 SVGIG (reference sequence). Trimming removed 0 bases from V and 5 bases from J, with 19 bases in between. The CDR3 is 16 amino acids. CDR3 nucleotides: TGTGCCTGGAGTGTACGTCCCCCTTCGGCGGGGACTGAAGCTTTCTTT. This sequence encodes CAWSVRPPSAGTEAFF.

The V gene is TRBV10-3, the J gene TRBJ1-1; D gene uncertain. There are 13 residues in the CDR3. V was clipped by 4 bases and J by 1 base, with 7 bases between them. Germline V gene data show CDR1 as ENHRY and CDR2 as SYGVKD. The CDR3 bases are TGTGCCATCAGTGGCGGCGGGAACACTGAAGCTTTCTTT. It yields the protein CAISGGGNTEAFF.

This clone was seen only a few times. The V and J genes are TRBV10-3 and TRBJ2-5; 7 bases agree with TRBD1. The germline V gene has CDR1 ENHRY and CDR2 SYGVKD. This CDR3 has 14 amino acids. Losses at the gene ends were 6 bases for V and 5 bases for J; bases not matched to a gene: 9. CDR3 loop: CAISQGEGQETQYF. CDR3 bases: TGTGCCATCAGCCAGGGGGAAGGGCAGGAGACCCAGTACTTC.

The rearrangement joins TRBV29-1 to TRBJ2-3; 9 positions match TRBD1. The CDR3 covers 13 residues. CDR1 and CDR2 from the germline V gene are SQVTM and ANQGSEA. J gave up 1 base and V 6 bases, and 2 bases lay outside the gene matches. The CDR3 DNA follows: TGCAGCGTACGGACAGGGGGCACAGATACGCAGTATTTT. Amino acid sequence: CSVRTGGTDTQYF.

The gene calls are TRBV9 and TRBJ2-7, with D possibly being TRBD2 (5 bases). This CDR3 has 14 residues. Germline V gene lookup returns CDR1 SGDLS and CDR2 YYNGEE. V was shortened by 7 bases and J by 4 bases, with 18 bases between the two germline ends. Here the CDR3 reads CASHIRGIGYEQYF. CDR3 nucleotide sequence: TGTGCCAGCCATATCAGAGGGATCGGGTACGAGCAGTACTTC.

The V and J genes are TRBV29-1 and TRBJ1-2; D might be TRBD1 (6 bases). Germline lookup yields CDR1 SQVTM and CDR2 ANQGSEA. V was shortened by 7 bases and J by 4 bases, with 13 bases between the two germline ends. The CDR3 totals 12 residues. This chain's CDR3 is CSGGTSGYGYTF. Written as DNA, the CDR3 is TGCAGCGGTGGGACATCGGGCTATGGCTACACCTTC. The variable domain in full, completed from reference TRBV29-1 and TRBJ1-2, reads SAVISQKPSRDICQRGTSLTIQCQVDSQVTMMFWYRQQPGQSLTLIATANQGSEATYESGFVIDKFPISRPNLTFSTLTVSNMSPEDSSIYLCSGGTSGYGYTFGSGTRLTVV.

The chain employs TRBV30 and TRBJ2-6, with 9 nucleotides matching TRBD1. V shed 3 bases and J 0 bases; nucleotides not matched to a gene: 6. The CDR3 length is 17 residues. The germline V gene encodes CDR1 GTSNPN and CDR2 SVGIG (reference sequence). CDR3 sequence (DNA): TGTGCCTGGAGCGCCGGGACAGGGAGCTCTGGGGCCAACGTCCTGACTTTC. Residues: CAWSAGTGSSGANVLTF.

The chain couples TRBV19 to TRBJ1-5, with D unresolved. This CDR3 region has 13 residues. V was cut by 5 bases and J by 2 bases, with 7 bases left in between. Germline CDR1 is LNHDA and CDR2 is SQIVND (reference sequence). CDR3 coding DNA: TGTGCCAGTAGTGAGGTACGCAATCAGCCCCAGCATTTT. This sequence encodes CASSEVRNQPQHF. The full variable domain, rest sourced from reference TRBV19 and TRBJ1-5, is DGGITQSPKYLFRKEGQNVTLSCEQNLNHDAMYWYRQDPGQGLRLIYYSQIVNDFQKGDIAEGYSVSREKKESFPLTVTSAQKNPTAFYLCASSEVRNQPQHFGDGTRLSIL.

There are a few counts of this clone. This chain joins TRBV6-5 and TRBJ2-3, with D possibly called TRBD1 or TRBD2 (5 bases each). The CDR3 spans 15 residues. V was shortened by 6 bases and J by 6 bases, with 19 bases between the two germline ends. Germline CDR1 and CDR2: MNHEY and SVGAGI. CDR3: CASSRARGRWDTQYF. CDR3 bases: TGTGCCAGCAGCCGAGCGAGGGGTCGTTGGGATACGCAGTATTTT.

The sample holds one count of this clone. V gene TRBV4-1 combines with J gene TRBJ2-1, with D unclear. The V end lost 4 bases, the J end lost 3 bases, and 13 bases lay between the germline ends. The germline V gene has CDR1 MGHRA and CDR2 YSYEKL. The CDR3 runs 15 residues. The DNA of the CDR3 is TGCGCCAGCAGCCCCGCCGGCCTCGGCTACAATGAGCAGTTCTTC. It translates to CASSPAGLGYNEQFF.

This clone appeared a few times. V is TRBV18 and J is TRBJ1-3; the D gene is possibly TRBD1 (6 bases). CDR1 is KGHSH and CDR2 is LQKENI in the germline V gene. The V end was cut by 6 bases, the J end by 3 bases, with 15 bases between. This CDR3 is built from 15 residues. CDR3 region: CASSAPSGVGNTIYF. The CDR3 bases are TGTGCCAGCTCGGCCCCTTCAGGGGTTGGAAACACCATATATTTT.

The genes are TRBV9 and TRBJ2-2, with 8 bases lining up with TRBD2. V was pared by 0 bases and J by 3 bases, with 4 bases of the junction left unmatched. Germline loops: CDR1 SGDLS, CDR2 YYNGEE. This CDR3 contains 16 residues. CDR3 in amino acids: CASSVAPAGDTGELFF. The CDR3 DNA reads as TGTGCCAGCAGCGTAGCACCAGCGGGGGACACCGGGGAGCTGTTTTTT.

The chain has TRBV5-1 and TRBJ2-7; 8 nucleotides match TRBD1. Germline trimming cut 4 bases from V and 6 bases from J; bases unmatched to any gene: 9. CDR1 and CDR2 (germline): SGHRS, YFSETQ. This CDR3 contains 14 residues. The CDR3 region is CASSLGQGTGEQYF. CDR3 nucleotide sequence: TGCGCCAGCAGCCTAGGACAGGGTACTGGCGAGCAGTACTTC.

This clone was observed a few times. Other DNA sequences in the sample encode the same CDR3. This chain uses TRBV29-1 with TRBJ1-1, with D unclear. CDR1 is SQVTM, CDR2 ANQGSEA, per germline. The CDR3 extends over 12 amino acids. V shed 6 bases and J shed 0 bases, with 8 bases lying between them. The CDR3 is CSVRTMNTEAFF. CDR3 DNA: TGCAGCGTAAGAACCATGAACACTGAAGCTTTCTTT.

This clone was counted a few times. V is TRBV4-2 and J is TRBJ2-3; maybe TRBD2 (6 bases). Trimming took 0 bases from V and 4 from J, leaving 14 bases between them. Germline lookup yields CDR1 LGHNA and CDR2 YNFKEQ. The CDR3 has 16 amino acids. CDR3 in DNA: TGTGCCAGCAGCCAAGATGGGGTCCCGGGGGCAGATACGCAGTATTTT. Protein: CASSQDGVPGADTQYF.